These T cell receptor beta chains were read from a single sample in a study of early T cells in non-severe SARS-CoV-2 infection. TCRdb fed the 5' RACE reads into MiXCR, producing one record per CDR3 protein. Of about 47,000 distinct CDR3 sequences in the sample, roughly 9.6% are singletons; the top ten hold less than 15%. Sequenced sample: whole blood. Every receptor here comes from an adult who was a healthcare worker with PCR-confirmed SARS-CoV-2 infection or an uninfected control (not recorded which). CDR3s include the opening cysteine and the closing phenylalanine or tryptophan. A D gene is named only where the DNA matches it firmly. Clone size appears in some rows only: once, few, many, or a class for an expanded clone.

TRBV18	TRBJ1-1	.	.	TGTGCCAGCTCACCGGAATCGGGGCGGACTGAAGCTTTCTTT	CASSPESGRTEAFF
TRBV4-1	TRBJ2-1	TRBD2	many	TGCGCCAGCAGCCAGTCCAGCGGGAGTGGGTCCTACAATGAGCAGTTCTTC	CASSQSSGSGSYNEQFF
TRBV7-8	TRBJ2-1	.	once	TGTGCCAGCAGCTCCAACGACAGGGAGCAGTTCTTC	CASSSNDREQFF
TRBV7-2	TRBJ2-1	TRBD2	few	TGTGCCAGCAGCCGACTAGCGGAGTACAATGAGCAGTTCTTC	CASSRLAEYNEQFF
TRBV9	TRBJ2-1	.	few	TGTGCCAGCAGCGACAGACAGGTTTTCATCAATGAGCAGTTCTTC	CASSDRQVFINEQFF
TRBV29-1	TRBJ2-1	.	.	TGCAGCGGCATTGGGCTAGGGCGGAATGAGCAGTTCTTC	CSGIGLGRNEQFF
TRBV9	TRBJ2-2	.	many	TGTGCCAGCAGCCCCCCGAGCGGGGAGCTGTTTTTT	CASSPPSGELFF
TRBV20-1	TRBJ2-3	.	.	TGCAGTGCTGCCGCCAGGGACACGCAGTATTTT	CSAAARDTQYF
TRBV11-2	TRBJ2-7	.	many	TGTGCCAGCAGCTGGGGCAGAAGCTCCTACGAGCAGTACTTC	CASSWGRSSYEQYF
TRBV6-2/TRBV6-3	TRBJ2-1	TRBD1	many	TGTGCCAGCAGCTCCTTTGAGGGGGCTAAACGGAATGAGCAGTTCTTC	CASSSFEGAKRNEQFF
TRBV6-1	TRBJ2-3	.	few	TGTGCCAGCAGTGGGTCGACTATTACGCAGTATTTT	CASSGSTITQYF
TRBV7-2	TRBJ2-5	TRBD2	many	TGTGCCAGCAGCTTCCGGGGGACGGCGGGGGAGGAGACCCAGTACTTC	CASSFRGTAGEETQYF
TRBV14	TRBJ2-7	.	many	TGTGCCAGCGCAATAGGGGGGGGCGAGCAGTACTTC	CASAIGGGEQYF
TRBV7-8	TRBJ2-3	TRBD2	many	TGTGCCAGCAGCCCCTACGGGAGGGGCGTCGTAACAGATACGCAGTATTTT	CASSPYGRGVVTDTQYF
TRBV11-2	TRBJ2-1	TRBD2	many	TGTGCCAGCAGCCCTCGGCCCGTAGCGGGATCCTACAATGAGCAGTTCTTC	CASSPRPVAGSYNEQFF